This TCR beta chain emerged from a study of T cells in Graves' hyperthyroidism and ophthalmopathy. CDR3 length equals 14 residues. CDR1 is SGHVS and CDR2 is FNYEAQ in the germline V gene. Blood dates from first hyperthyroidism diagnosis, before any ophthalmopathy symptoms. The investigators amplified TCR beta CDR3 regions from RNA transcripts. First-round RT-PCR of the TCR CDR3 relied on the HTBI primer set. One entry per CDR3 protein, called by TCRdb with MiXCR from the multiplex PCR reads. The table has around 700,000 distinct CDR3 sequences, 18% seen once. Comment on this clonotype: One junction end disagrees with the germline gene, perhaps due to a read error.

The sequence came from a woman aged 45-60 years with Graves' hyperthyroidism that later progressed to Graves' ophthalmopathy. The chain couples TRBV7-6 to TRBJ1-4, with unresolved D. Sequenced sample: blood. In nucleotides, the CDR3 is TGTGCCAGCAGCCTCGGCCCTATCAATGGAAAACTGTTTTTT. It is translated as CASSLGPINGKLFF.